This T cell receptor beta chain was found in a study of regulatory T cells in long-lasting Graves disease. The time point denotes: newly diagnosed GD, antithyroid drugs for less than 3 months. TCR sequences were obtained from RNA taken from PBMCs. Trimming left V 6 bases short and J 7 bases short, with 15 bases between. This CDR3 has 13 residues. This clonotype was observed at least ten times. To make TCR beta libraries, researchers used iRepertoire HTBI primers and Arm-PCR of CDR3 regions. TCRdb reprocessed the multiplex PCR reads via MiXCR and lists one record per CDR3 protein. The sample records about 540,000 distinct CDR3 sequences, roughly 12% being singletons. This sample also belongs to another study, concerning T cells in Graves' hyperthyroidism and ophthalmopathy.

This specimen was peripheral blood mononuclear cells (PBMCs), taken at new diagnosis, from a patient treated with antithyroid drugs. The chain carries TRBV12-3 or TRBV12-4 and TRBJ1-1, with unresolved D. This receptor was taken from a man aged 25-40 years with Graves disease. The CDR3 DNA sequence: TGTGCCAGCAGCCAGGACCCAGGCGTTGAAGCTTTCTTT. As protein: CASSQDPGVEAFF.